Listed below are T cell receptor beta chains from one sample, sequenced in a study of monozygotic twins with inflammatory bowel disease. TCRdb re-called the 5' RACE reads and gives one entry per CDR3 protein, without DNA. This sample contains around 220,000 distinct CDR3 sequences. What was sequenced was blood. The source of these receptors is a human donor with ulcerative colitis or Crohn's disease, or a healthy co-twin of an affected twin (not recorded which). CDR3s include the opening cysteine and the closing phenylalanine or tryptophan.

j_call v_call cdr3_aa
TRBJ1-5 TRBV6-1 CASSEAHSSNQPQHF
TRBJ2-7 TRBV10-3 CAISDGPYEQYF
TRBJ2-7 TRBV20-1 CSAREFEGSYEQYF
TRBJ2-7 TRBV7-9 CASSATGVREQYF
TRBJ2-5 TRBV7-8 CASSLFVAGGPRETQYF
TRBJ2-7 TRBV20-1 CSASTSGRGYEQYF
TRBJ2-7 TRBV7-7 CASSPGTDSYEQYF
TRBJ1-6 TRBV3-1 CANSQIDRNSPLHF
TRBJ1-2 TRBV3-1 CASSQDWTGVSGYTF
TRBJ2-1 TRBV29-1 CSVGQAGYNEQFF
TRBJ1-1 TRBV7-9 CASSGGMNTEAFF
TRBJ1-6 TRBV6-5 CASSYLLGGGSPLHF
TRBJ2-3 TRBV7-2 CASKGRGLTDTQYF
TRBJ2-2 TRBV29-1 CSVGVGTGELFF
TRBJ2-2 TRBV5-1 CASSITGGSTGELFF
TRBJ2-7 TRBV5-1 CASQEGQSSYEQYF
TRBJ2-3 TRBV5-1 CASRVLGNTDTQYF
TRBJ2-7 TRBV27 CASSLVRQGAEQYF
TRBJ1-3 TRBV12-3/TRBV12-4 CASSLLRTGGNTIYF
TRBJ1-1 TRBV10-3 CAISESTHEASF
TRBJ1-5 TRBV5-1 CASSVTGDSNQPKHF
TRBJ1-2 TRBV4-2 CASSQDPWTAYGYTF
TRBJ2-6 TRBV27 CASSFWTASGANVLTF
TRBJ2-7 TRBV20-1 CSATFSGGPSYEQYF